This is a list of T cell receptor beta chains from one sample in a study of patients and donors after allogeneic stem cell transplantation. One entry per CDR3 protein results from TCRdb running MiXCR on the RT-PCR reads. This table holds about a million distinct CDR3 sequences, around 17% found once. The specimen sequenced was blood, either unsorted or a sorted T cell fraction (not recorded which). The receptors were sampled from a human donor who was either an allogeneic HSCT recipient or a stem cell or donor lymphocyte infusion donor (not recorded which). It is not recorded whose cells these are; they may come from a transplant donor. Both conserved end residues are part of each CDR3. The D gene is left open where the match is weak. Expanded clones get a size class; other rows say once, few or many, or leave the size out.

>-|-|TRBJ1-4|TRBV5-1
TGCGCCAGCAGCCGGGGCGGTGTGGCTGAAAAACTGTTTTTT
CASSRGGVAEKLFF
>-|few|TRBJ1-5|TRBV19
TGTGCCAGTAGCCTACAGAATCAGCCCCAGCATTTT
CASSLQNQPQHF
>-|-|TRBJ1-2|TRBV11-3
TGTGCCAGCAGCCCCAACGGGGGCGTGAGCGGCTACACCTTC
CASSPNGGVSGYTF
>-|-|TRBJ1-3|TRBV29-1
TGCAGCGTCGGTGACCTAGGGCGAACCTCTGGAAACACCATATATTTT
CSVGDLGRTSGNTIYF
>-|-|TRBJ2-2|TRBV29-1
TGCAGCGTTGAAGATCTGGGATTCGGGGAGCTGTTTTTT
CSVEDLGFGELFF
>-|many|TRBJ1-5|TRBV5-6
TGTGCCAGCAGATACCCCTGGACACAAAAAAATAGCAATCAGCCCCAGCATTTT
CASRYPWTQKNSNQPQHF
>TRBD2|-|TRBJ2-5|TRBV5-6
TGTGCCAGCAGCACCCAAGCGGGGGGCATTAGGGGGACCCAGTACTTC
CASSTQAGGIRGTQYF
>TRBD2|few|TRBJ2-5|TRBV12-3/TRBV12-4
TGTGCCAGCAGCCGAGCCCCCCTGACTAGCGGGAGGGCCAGGGAGACCCAGTACTTC
CASSRAPLTSGRARETQYF
>-|few|TRBJ2-5|TRBV20-1
TGCAGTGCCCGGACTTCCGAGACCCAGTACTTC
CSARTSETQYF
>TRBD2|-|TRBJ2-1|TRBV20-1
TGCAGTGCTAGAGTTACTAGCGGGGGAGAGCAGTTCTTC
CSARVTSGGEQFF
>TRBD2|-|TRBJ2-1|TRBV24-1
TGTGCCACCAGTGAGGGACTAGCGGGAGGGCCTAGGAATGAGCAGTTCTTC
CATSEGLAGGPRNEQFF
>-|few|TRBJ2-3|TRBV7-2
TGTGCCAGCAGCTTAATCCGACCCGGAGGGCCAGATACGCAGTATTTT
CASSLIRPGGPDTQYF
>-|-|TRBJ2-1|TRBV9
TGTGCCAGCAGCGTGGACAGCCGCAATGAGCAGTTCTTC
CASSVDSRNEQFF
>TRBD1|-|TRBJ1-5|TRBV12-3/TRBV12-4
TGTGCCAGCACCAGGGACAGCTACAATCAGCCCCAGCATTTT
CASTRDSYNQPQHF
>-|few|TRBJ2-2|TRBV15
TGTGCCACCAGCGGACAGAGGCGGGGCACCGGGGAGCTGTTTTTT
CATSGQRRGTGELFF
>-|-|TRBJ2-1|TRBV11-3
TGTGCCAGCAGTCCCGGGTGGGAGGATCACTCCTACAATGAGCAGTTCTTC
CASSPGWEDHSYNEQFF
>-|-|TRBJ2-6|TRBV28
TGTGCCAGCAGTTTGTCGGGTCTGGGCGCCAACGTCCTGACTTTC
CASSLSGLGANVLTF
>TRBD2|-|TRBJ2-4|TRBV4-1
TGCGCCAGCAGCCCCGGGACTAGCGGGGGGCATGGCAACATTCAGTACTTC
CASSPGTSGGHGNIQYF
>-|few|TRBJ2-5|TRBV27
TGTGCCAGCAGTTGGCTGTCCGGAGAGACCCAGTACTTC
CASSWLSGETQYF
>-|-|TRBJ2-1|TRBV12-3/TRBV12-4
TGTGCCAGCAGTCTTAACACAGGGACCTACAATGAGCAGTTCTTC
CASSLNTGTYNEQFF
>TRBD1|few|TRBJ1-1|TRBV7-3
TGTGCCAGCAGCGAACAGGGGAAAGGCACTGAAGCTTTCTTT
CASSEQGKGTEAFF
>TRBD1|-|TRBJ1-4|TRBV12-3/TRBV12-4
TGTGCCAGCAGTCTTACGGGACAGATGTTTTTT
CASSLTGQMFF
>-|few|TRBJ1-6|TRBV4-1
TGCGCCAGCAGGCCGACAGGCCCAGATAATTCACCCCTCCACTTT
CASRPTGPDNSPLHF
>-|few|TRBJ2-3|TRBV4-1
TGCGCCAGCAGCCAAGACCAGCGGTTCACAGATACGCAGTATTTT
CASSQDQRFTDTQYF
>-|few|TRBJ2-1|TRBV11-1
TGTGCCAGCAGCTTAGATGGCAGGGGTCTTTATGAGCAGTTCTTC
CASSLDGRGLYEQFF
>-|few|TRBJ2-2|TRBV6-2/TRBV6-3
TGTGCCAGCAGCAGGGGACACTCTAACACCGGGGAGCTGTTTTTT
CASSRGHSNTGELFF
>TRBD2|-|TRBJ2-2|TRBV9
TGTGCCAGCAGCGTGGCTAGCGGTCACACCGGGGAGCTGTTTTTT
CASSVASGHTGELFF
>-|-|TRBJ2-7|TRBV28
TGTGCCAGCAGTGAGGCCGGGGCTACCTTTTACATAGGGCAGTACTTC
CASSEAGATFYIGQYF
>-|few|TRBJ2-3|TRBV15
TGTGCCACCAGCCTCAACGCGAGGGGCACAGATACGCAGTATTTT
CATSLNARGTDTQYF
>-|many|TRBJ2-3|TRBV3-1
TGCGCCAGCAGCCAGGACAGCACAGATACGCAGTATTTT
CASSQDSTDTQYF
>-|once|TRBJ2-2|TRBV20-1
TGCAGTGCCCCGCACGCGAGGTTACAGGGAAGGACGACCGGGGAGCTGTTTTTT
CSAPHARLQGRTTGELFF
>-|few|TRBJ1-1|TRBV6-1
TGTGCCAGCAGTCCCTTGGCTATTTTCACTGAAGCTTTCTTT
CASSPLAIFTEAFF
>-|few|TRBJ1-2|TRBV4-1
TGCGCCAGCAGCCAAGATGGTGGCAGGCCCGGCTGGGGCTACACCTTC
CASSQDGGRPGWGYTF
>-|few|TRBJ1-6|TRBV30
TGTGCCTGGAGTCCCGCGAGCGGTGGGAATTCACCCCTCCACTTT
CAWSPASGGNSPLHF
>-|-|TRBJ2-1|TRBV11-2
TGTGCCAGCAGCTTCCCCGCCGGGACATCCTACAATGAGCAGTTCTTC
CASSFPAGTSYNEQFF
>-|few|TRBJ1-4|TRBV6-5
TGTGCCAGCAGTTACTCGAGCCCCGCGGGGGAAAAACTGTTTTTT
CASSYSSPAGEKLFF
>TRBD1|many|TRBJ2-2|TRBV5-6
TGTGCCAGCAGCTTGGACAGGGGGAGTATCGGGGAGCTGTTTTTT
CASSLDRGSIGELFF
>-|few|TRBJ1-1|TRBV6-5
TGTGCCAGCAGTTACGGCCACGGTGAAGCTTTCTTT
CASSYGHGEAFF
>-|-|TRBJ2-7|TRBV24-1
TGTGCCACCAGTGACACTGGGGGGCCCTCCTACGAGCAGTACTTC
CATSDTGGPSYEQYF
>TRBD1|-|TRBJ1-1|TRBV27
TGTGCCAGCAGTATTAGACAGGGACCCAACACTGAAGCTTTCTTT
CASSIRQGPNTEAFF
>TRBD2|many|TRBJ2-1|TRBV5-1
TGCGCCAGCAGCGCAGAGGGAGGGTTCGATGAGCAGTTCTTC
CASSAEGGFDEQFF
>-|few|TRBJ2-1|TRBV3-1
TGTGCCACCACCCATAGCCTAAAACAGCGGCCTTACAATGAGCAGTTCTTC
CATTHSLKQRPYNEQFF
>-|many|TRBJ2-2|TRBV12-3/TRBV12-4
TGTGCCAGCAGTTCAGGGAGGCTCACCGGGGAGCTGTTTTTT
CASSSGRLTGELFF
>-|many|TRBJ2-2|TRBV12-3/TRBV12-4
TGTGCCAGCAGTCCCCATGGTGGAGGGGAGCTGTTTTTT
CASSPHGGGELFF
>TRBD2|many|TRBJ2-7|TRBV12-3/TRBV12-4
TGTGCCAGCAGTCACTTGGGACTAGCGGGAGGGCAATCCTACGAGCAGTACTTC
CASSHLGLAGGQSYEQYF
>TRBD1|many|TRBJ1-2|TRBV4-1
TGCGCCAGCAGGGACAGGGGCTATGGCTACACCTTC
CASRDRGYGYTF
>-|-|TRBJ1-1|TRBV19
TGTGCCAGTAGGGAGACCCAAGTTCGGACTGAAGCTTTCTTT
CASRETQVRTEAFF